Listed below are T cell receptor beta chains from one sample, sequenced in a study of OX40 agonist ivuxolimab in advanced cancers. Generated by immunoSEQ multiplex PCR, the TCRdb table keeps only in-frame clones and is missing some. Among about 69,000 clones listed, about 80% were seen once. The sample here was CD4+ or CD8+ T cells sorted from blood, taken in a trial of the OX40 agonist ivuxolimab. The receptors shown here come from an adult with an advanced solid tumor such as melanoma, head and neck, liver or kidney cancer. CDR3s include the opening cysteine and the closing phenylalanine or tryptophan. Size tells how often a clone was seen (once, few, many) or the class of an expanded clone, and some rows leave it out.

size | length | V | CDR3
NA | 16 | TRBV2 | CATLRDRLSSGNTIYF
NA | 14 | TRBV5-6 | CASSLVPPNNEQFF
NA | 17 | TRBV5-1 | CASSLAGTADSGNTIYF
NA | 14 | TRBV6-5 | CASSPASSYNEQFF
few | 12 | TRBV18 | CASSPSTETQYF
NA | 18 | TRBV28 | CASSFGSGATRVSYEQYF
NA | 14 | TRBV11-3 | CASSFSGQNNEQFF
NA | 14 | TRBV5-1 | CASSLGLDQYGYTF
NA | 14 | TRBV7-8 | CASSIDRAQETQYF
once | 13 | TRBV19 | CASSFGWNTEAFF
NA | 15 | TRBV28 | CASSFGPQGNQPQHF
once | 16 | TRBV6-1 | CASSEALTTMWNEQFF
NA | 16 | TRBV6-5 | CASSYSKLYDNSPLHF
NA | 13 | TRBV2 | CASRAGITDTQYF
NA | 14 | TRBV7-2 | CASSLFLAADTQYF
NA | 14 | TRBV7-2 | CASGGGGVNYGYTF
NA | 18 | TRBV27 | CASSSSKGGGGSTDTQYF
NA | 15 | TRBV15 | CATSWGTSGTYEQYF
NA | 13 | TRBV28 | CASSSSMNTEAFF
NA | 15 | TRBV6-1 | CASSEGAGRTGELFF
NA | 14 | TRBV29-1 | CSVASGGRTYEQYF
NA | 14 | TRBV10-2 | CASSDRGFSYEQYF
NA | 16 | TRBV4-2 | CASSQELGRLYNEQFF
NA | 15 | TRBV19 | CASSTGGLPGNTIYF
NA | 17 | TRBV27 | CASSPGQRGLSGNTIYF
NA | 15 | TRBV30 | CAWSEGTSMGNTIYF
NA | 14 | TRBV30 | CAWSNPGPGETQYF
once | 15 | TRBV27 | CASSPRAFGINEQFF
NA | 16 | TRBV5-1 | CASSLGGAGAYNEQFF
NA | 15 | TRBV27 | CASSFRRDRAPEQFF
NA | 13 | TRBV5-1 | CASSSPAGNTIYF
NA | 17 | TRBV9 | CASSARLAGGLGDTQYF
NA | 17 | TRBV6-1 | CASSEGGRGFGNQPQHF
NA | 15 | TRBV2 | CASSVGGANTGELFF
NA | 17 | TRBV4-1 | CASSLPAGGLRDNEQFF
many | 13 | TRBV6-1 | CASTGTGDSPLHF
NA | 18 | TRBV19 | CASSIRGSGGPLYNEQFF
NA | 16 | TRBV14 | CASSQEMGLNTGELFF
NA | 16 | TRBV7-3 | CASSLQGGGSYNEQFF
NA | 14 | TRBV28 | CASNPSGRYYEQYF